A selection of T cell receptor beta chains follows, all from one sample in a study of control samples from healthy donors and cancer patients. The data were produced by immunoSEQ multiplex PCR, yet TCRdb's version contains in-frame clones alone and is incomplete. The sample yields around 130,000 clones, just under 95% seen once. Input material: blood. These receptors were taken from a young man in good health. Both conserved end residues are part of each CDR3. The D gene is left open where the match is weak.

v_call	d_call	j_call	cdr3_aa
TRBV7-9	.	TRBJ2-7	CASSLGGADEQYF
TRBV19	.	TRBJ2-2	CASSPGPGHGELFF
TRBV12-3/TRBV12-4	.	TRBJ2-1	CASSLINEQFF
TRBV7-2	.	TRBJ1-2	CASSSPQDRYYGYTF
TRBV2	TRBD1	TRBJ1-4	CASSEVVAGGNEKLFF
TRBV11-3	.	TRBJ2-2	CASSLDRNGELFF
TRBV6-1	.	TRBJ1-5	CASSELGGNQPQHF
TRBV27	.	TRBJ1-1	CASSLGQYTEAFF
TRBV30	TRBD2	TRBJ2-5	CAWSVASGGPTRWTQYF
TRBV7-3	TRBD1	TRBJ1-1	CASSPGGVGEAFF
TRBV5-1	.	TRBJ2-5	CASSEGGSQETQYF
TRBV7-8	.	TRBJ1-4	CASSLGRARNEKLFF
TRBV10-3	.	TRBJ1-5	CAISGSELGNQPQHF
TRBV4-1	.	TRBJ1-4	CASSQNEKLFF
TRBV6-2/TRBV6-3	.	TRBJ1-5	CASSYSILRSFNQPQHF
TRBV4-2	TRBD1	TRBJ1-4	CASTLEGGTNEKLFF
TRBV4-1	.	TRBJ1-6	CASSQDPRELGNSPLHF
TRBV15	.	TRBJ1-4	CATSKQLNNEKLFF
TRBV30	.	TRBJ1-6	CAWSPGQGYVSPLHF
TRBV6-4	.	TRBJ2-2	CAAHSHRAAGELFF
TRBV4-3	.	TRBJ1-3	CASSQDHTYSGNTIYF
TRBV19	TRBD1	TRBJ1-5	CASSSGTASNQPQHF
TRBV18	.	TRBJ2-5	CASSVEVTRVQETQYF
TRBV29-1	.	TRBJ2-1	CSARQWAGNEQFF
TRBV5-5	TRBD1	TRBJ2-7	CASSLAGTAPYEQYF
TRBV5-4	TRBD1	TRBJ1-1	CASSPTGGMNTEAFF
TRBV7-8	TRBD1	TRBJ1-1	CASSPGTDEAFF
TRBV7-2	.	TRBJ1-2	CASSPGATNYGYTF
TRBV5-1	.	TRBJ2-3	CASSLNTDTQYF
TRBV27	.	TRBJ2-7	CASSSRAYSYEQYF
TRBV19	.	TRBJ1-2	CASSIWGRNYGYTF
TRBV7-9	.	TRBJ2-2	CASSLDYGELFF
TRBV5-4	.	TRBJ1-6	CASSFVTASPLHF
TRBV5-8	.	TRBJ1-2	CASSLARGEKANYGYTF
TRBV7-9	.	TRBJ2-1	CANLGDNEQFF
TRBV19	TRBD1	TRBJ2-1	CASSIWTGPSNEQFF
TRBV2	TRBD1	TRBJ1-3	CASSDRGVNTIYF
TRBV6-2/TRBV6-3	.	TRBJ2-3	CASSYGSRGKDTQYF
TRBV14	TRBD1	TRBJ1-1	CASSQERQGIEDTEAFF
TRBV7-2	.	TRBJ1-6	CASSLGSQGGFSPLHF
TRBV3-1/TRBV3-2	.	TRBJ1-1	CASSQDLRVGAFF
TRBV19	.	TRBJ1-1	CASSLPWTPMNTEAFF
TRBV6-6	TRBD1	TRBJ1-6	CASSYPRGTGESPLHF
TRBV18	.	TRBJ2-7	CASSPPRGQGRADEQYF
TRBV27	.	TRBJ2-1	CASSFYREVANEQFF
TRBV9	.	TRBJ1-4	CASSTRGATNEKLFF
TRBV5-1	.	TRBJ1-6	CASSLGAGDNSPLHF